The 22 T cell receptor beta chains given below trace back to one sample, sequenced in a study of shared clonotypes between healthy human individuals. The protocol was immunoSEQ multiplex PCR, while the TCRdb copy is restricted to in-frame clones and leaves out a portion. The sample shows about 2,200,000 clones, more than 85% of them seen only once. CD8 cells regarded as naive lacked CD45RO, were positively chosen for CCR7, and omitted terminally differentiated effector memory CD45RA+ cells. Specimen: naive CD8+ T cells from PBMCs. The source is a man between 18 and 29 years old in good health. Some clones in this sample may be carry-over from other donors' samples.

The rearrangement joins TRBV19 to TRBJ2-7; D call uncertain. The CDR3 totals 14 residues. From germline, CDR1 is LNHDA and CDR2 SQIVND (reference sequence). The V gene lost 1 base and the J gene lost 2 bases, with 9 bases spanning the gap. The chain's CDR3 is CASSIGFGPYEQYF. The CDR3, as DNA: TGTGCCAGTAGTATAGGTTTCGGGCCCTACGAGCAGTACTTC.

The chain links TRBV6-1 to TRBJ2-1; no reliable D call. Trimming left V 1 base short and J 9 bases short, with 22 bases between. This CDR3 spans 17 amino acids. Germline CDR1 reads MNHNS; CDR2 reads SASEGT. The CDR3 DNA reads as TGTGCCAGCAGTGAAGACGCTCCTTATGCGCCGTGGGGTGAGCAGTTCTTC. This codes for CASSEDAPYAPWGEQFF.

This rearrangement joins TRBV4-1 to TRBJ1-2; D perhaps matches TRBD1 (6 bases). Germline V CDR1 and CDR2: MGHRA, YSYEKL. Trimming removed 0 bases from V and 6 bases from J, with 14 bases in between. This CDR3 has 15 amino acids. In nucleotides, the CDR3 is TGCGCCAGCAGCCAAGATCTGAGGGCAGGGGATGGCTACACCTTC. Amino acid sequence: CASSQDLRAGDGYTF.

V gene TRBV5-4 combines with J gene TRBJ2-7; D unresolved. The CDR3 is made up of 13 amino acids. Between the trimmed V and J ends, which lost 4 bases and 3 bases, there was a span of 11 bases. Germline-derived CDR1 and CDR2 are SGHNT and YYREEE (reference sequence). The CDR3 reads CASSIGRYYEQYF. DNA for the CDR3: TGTGCCAGCAGCATAGGACGGTACTACGAGCAGTACTTC.

The J gene is TRBJ2-1, the V gene TRBV7-3, with D perhaps matching TRBD1 (6 bases). This CDR3 has 14 amino acids. Germline assignment: CDR1 SGHTA and CDR2 FQGTGA. The V end lost 5 bases, the J end lost 10 bases, and 18 bases lay between the germline ends. This chain's CDR3 is CASSVLVGAYEQFF. CDR3 coding DNA: TGTGCCAGCAGCGTCCTGGTGGGGGCCTACGAGCAGTTCTTC.

This clone was counted once. The chain couples TRBV4-1 to TRBJ2-5, with 11 bases lining up with TRBD2. Germline assignment: CDR1 MGHRA and CDR2 YSYEKL. The CDR3 extends over 18 amino acids. Trimming removed 2 bases from V and 0 bases from J; junction bases left unmatched: 8. This CDR3 is CASSQRAIAGGYQETQYF. The DNA of the CDR3 is TGCGCCAGCAGCCAACGAGCGATAGCGGGAGGGTACCAAGAGACCCAGTACTTC.

The chain couples TRBV12-2 to TRBJ2-1; TRBD2 is taken as the D call from the table, unchecked against the DNA. TRBV12-2 is reported as a pseudogene. The CDR3 is 18 amino acids. The CDR3 loop is CASRLDPEWAGPNNEQFF. As DNA, the CDR3 is TGTGCAAGTCGCTTAGACCCTGAGTGGGCGGGCCCAAACAATGAGCAGTTCTTC.

This chain joins TRBV27 and TRBJ1-2, with TRBD1 identical over 9 bases. The CDR3 totals 14 residues. CDR1 is MNHEY, CDR2 SMNVEV, per germline (reference sequence). J gave up 2 bases and V 6 bases, and 4 bases lay outside the gene matches. The CDR3 here is CASRLDRGNYGYTF. The DNA of the CDR3 is TGTGCCAGCAGATTGGACAGGGGAAACTATGGCTACACCTTC.

The chain combines TRBV28 with TRBJ1-1; no definite D call. Germline lookup yields CDR1 MDHEN and CDR2 SYDVKM. The CDR3 covers 14 residues. Trimming took 5 bases from V and 3 from J, leaving 13 bases between them. CDR3 region: CASSVKIFDTEAFF. The CDR3 nucleotides read TGTGCCAGCAGTGTGAAAATCTTTGACACTGAAGCTTTCTTT. Using reference TRBV28 and TRBJ1-1 for the parts outside the CDR3, the full variable domain is DVKVTQSSRYLVKRTGEKVFLECVQDMDHENMFWYRQDPGLGLRLIYFSYDVKMKEKGDIPEGYSVSREKKERFSLILESASTNQTSMYLCASSVKIFDTEAFFGQGTRLTVV.

The rearrangement links TRBV9 to TRBJ2-7, with D uncertain. The length of the CDR3 is 16 residues. Trimming removed 3 bases at V and 1 base at J, with 17 bases between. From germline, CDR1 is SGDLS and CDR2 YYNGEE. The CDR3: CASSASSRTASYEQYF. CDR3 DNA: TGTGCCAGCAGCGCCTCGTCTAGGACGGCGTCCTACGAGCAGTACTTC.

This chain's CDR3 is CASSYLGAGGDEQFF. DNA of the CDR3: TGTGCCAGCAGTTACTTGGGGGCGGGAGGGGATGAGCAGTTCTTC. The V call is TRBV6-6, the J call TRBJ2-1; 9 bases fit TRBD2. J lost 8 bases, V lost 1 base, and 6 bases had no gene match. The CDR3 sequence is 15 residues long. Germline V lookup: CDR1 MNHNY, CDR2 SVGAGI (reference sequence).

This clone came up once. This chain links TRBV4-3 with TRBJ2-1; possible D gene TRBD1, 5 bases. This CDR3 region has 14 residues. V lost 1 base and J 8 bases, leaving 12 bases between the germline ends. Looked up from germline, CDR1 is LGHNA and CDR2 is YSLEER. The CDR3 here is CASSQGVGVDEQFF. CDR3 bases: TGCGCCAGCAGCCAAGGGGTAGGGGTCGATGAGCAGTTCTTC.

This clone was seen a few times. The CDR3 reads CASNRNTEAFF. CDR3 nucleotide sequence: TGTGCCAGCAACAGGAACACTGAAGCTTTCTTT. J is TRBJ1-1 and V is TRBV28; D uncertain. This CDR3 region has 11 residues. The V gene's germline CDR1 is MDHEN and CDR2 SYDVKM. V was trimmed by 7 bases and J by 1 base, leaving 4 bases between them.

The chain combines TRBV7-9 with TRBJ1-2; D uncertain. The germline V gene encodes CDR1 SEHNR and CDR2 FQNEAQ (reference sequence). The V gene lost 7 bases and the J gene lost 8 bases, with 14 bases spanning the gap. This CDR3 contains 12 residues. The CDR3 here is CASTDGGLGYTF. Written as DNA, the CDR3 is TGTGCCAGCACCGACGGTGGTTTGGGCTACACCTTC.

The V call is TRBV19, the J call TRBJ2-5; TRBD1 or TRBD2 may be the D gene (5 bases each). The V gene lost 4 bases and the J gene lost 5 bases, with 17 bases spanning the gap. The germline CDR1 and CDR2 sequences are LNHDA and SQIVND (reference sequence). The CDR3 is 15 residues long. In DNA form, the CDR3 reads TGTGCCAGTAGTACGGACGTGGGACGCCGGGAGACCCAGTACTTC. It codes for CASSTDVGRRETQYF.

This clone appeared once. The chain couples TRBV28 to TRBJ2-7; 12 positions match TRBD2. V dropped 1 base and J dropped 0; count of bases not matched to a gene: 4. The germline V gene encodes CDR1 MDHEN and CDR2 SYDVKM. The CDR3 has 17 amino acids. The CDR3 loop is CASSLSRLAGASYEQYF. CDR3 coding DNA: TGTGCCAGCAGTTTATCCAGACTAGCGGGGGCCTCCTACGAGCAGTACTTC.

The chain recombines TRBV27 with TRBJ2-1; 7 bases align to TRBD2. This CDR3 contains 13 residues. V dropped 7 bases and J dropped 7; count of bases not matched to a gene: 7. CDR1 and CDR2 (germline): MNHEY, SMNVEV (reference sequence). CDR3 sequence reads: CASKWEGWNEQFF. The CDR3 DNA sequence: TGTGCCAGCAAGTGGGAGGGCTGGAATGAGCAGTTCTTC.

The chain is built from TRBV6-5 and TRBJ2-7; D unclear. The germline V gene encodes CDR1 MNHEY and CDR2 SVGAGI. Trimming stripped 6 bases from V and 0 bases from J, with 12 bases between. This CDR3 is built from 14 residues. CDR3 loop: CASSQTVSSYEQYF. The CDR3 DNA follows: TGTGCCAGCAGCCAGACCGTGAGCTCCTACGAGCAGTACTTC.

The gene calls are TRBV27 and TRBJ2-6, with D perhaps TRBD1 (6 bases). V lost 5 bases and J lost 4, with 15 bases in between. This CDR3 contains 16 residues. The germline gives CDR1 MNHEY, CDR2 SMNVEV (reference sequence). CDR3 amino acids: CASSPLGGLGANVLTF. CDR3 in DNA: TGTGCCAGCAGTCCACTAGGGGGATTGGGGGCCAACGTCCTGACTTTC.

The V call is TRBV9, the J call TRBJ1-1; possible D gene TRBD1, 5 bases. The CDR3 is 15 amino acids. Germline CDR1 SGDLS, CDR2 YYNGEE. Trimming stripped 2 bases from V and 1 base from J, with 12 bases between. CDR3 sequence (DNA): TGTGCCAGCAGCGTTACAGGAGCCGGGAACACTGAAGCTTTCTTT. This codes for CASSVTGAGNTEAFF. Filled out from reference TRBV9 and TRBJ1-1, the complete variable domain reads DSGVTQTPKHLITATGQRVTLRCSPRSGDLSVYWYQQSLDQGLQFLIQYYNGEERAKGNILERFSAQQFPDLHSELNLSSLELGDSALYFCASSVTGAGNTEAFFGQGTRLTVV.

Only one count was recorded for this clone. The rearrangement uses TRBV27 and TRBJ2-1; 9 bases line up with TRBD2. V gave up 4 bases and J gave up 4 bases; unmatched junction bases: 8. This CDR3 region has 16 residues. Germline V gene data show CDR1 as MNHEY and CDR2 as SMNVEV (reference sequence). CDR3 bases: TGTGCCAGCAGTTCCTTAGCGGGAGCCGTTTACAATGAGCAGTTCTTC. This encodes CASSSLAGAVYNEQFF.

V usage is TRBV9 and J usage is TRBJ2-7, with D hard to call. CDR1 is SGDLS, CDR2 YYNGEE, per germline. The V gene lost 4 bases and the J gene lost 2 bases, with 13 bases spanning the gap. The length of the CDR3 is 14 residues. The CDR3 DNA follows: TGTGCCAGCAGCCCGAGCCGTAGGGCCTACGAGCAGTACTTC. This encodes CASSPSRRAYEQYF.